This T cell receptor (beta chain) comes out of a study of tumor and adjacent non-tumor tissue in lung cancer. TCRbeta libraries were built with three rounds of nested PCR, modified from ARM-PCR. MiXCR, applied by TCRdb to the multiplex PCR reads, yields one record per CDR3 protein. The sample holds 120,000 or so distinct CDR3 sequences; 84% are singletons and the top ten take 20% to 25%. The CDR3 contains 15 residues. Trimming cost V 6 bases and J 10 bases; bases outside gene matches: 7. This sample's RNA came from whole unsorted tissue. The sequence derives from a man aged 70-80 years with non-small cell lung cancer. The sequenced sample consisted of lung tumor tissue. The V and J genes are TRBV12-3 or TRBV12-4 and TRBJ2-3; 16 bases are a match to TRBD2. The CDR3 DNA reads TGTGCCAGCAGAAACCCGGGACTAGCGGGGGGGGCGCAGTATTTT. This gives the protein CASRNPGLAGGAQYF.